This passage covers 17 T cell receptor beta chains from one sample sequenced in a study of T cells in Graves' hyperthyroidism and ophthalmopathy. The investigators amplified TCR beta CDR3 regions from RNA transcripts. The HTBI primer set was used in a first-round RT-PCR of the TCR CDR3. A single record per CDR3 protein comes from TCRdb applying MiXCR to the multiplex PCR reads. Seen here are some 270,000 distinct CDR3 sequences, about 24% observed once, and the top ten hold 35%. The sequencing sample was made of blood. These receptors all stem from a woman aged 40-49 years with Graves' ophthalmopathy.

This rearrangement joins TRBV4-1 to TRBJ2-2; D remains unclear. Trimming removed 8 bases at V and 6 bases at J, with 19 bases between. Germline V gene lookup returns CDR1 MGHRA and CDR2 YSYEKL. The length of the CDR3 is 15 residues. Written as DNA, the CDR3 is TGCGCCAGCCATGGCGTGTTCTCTGGCGCCGGGGAGCTGTTTTTT. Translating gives CASHGVFSGAGELFF.

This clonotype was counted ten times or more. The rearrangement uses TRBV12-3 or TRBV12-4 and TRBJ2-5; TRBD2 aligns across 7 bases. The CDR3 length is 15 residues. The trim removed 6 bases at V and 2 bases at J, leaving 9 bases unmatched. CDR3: CASRDSGGWQETQYF. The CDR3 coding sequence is TGTGCCAGCAGGGACTCCGGGGGGTGGCAAGAGACCCAGTACTTC.

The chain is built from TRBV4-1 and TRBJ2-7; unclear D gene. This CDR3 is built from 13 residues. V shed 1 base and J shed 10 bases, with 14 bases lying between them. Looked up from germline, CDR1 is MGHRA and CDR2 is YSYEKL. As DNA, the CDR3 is TGCGCCAGCAGCCAAGTGTCTTCATCGGAACAGTACTTC. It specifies CASSQVSSSEQYF.

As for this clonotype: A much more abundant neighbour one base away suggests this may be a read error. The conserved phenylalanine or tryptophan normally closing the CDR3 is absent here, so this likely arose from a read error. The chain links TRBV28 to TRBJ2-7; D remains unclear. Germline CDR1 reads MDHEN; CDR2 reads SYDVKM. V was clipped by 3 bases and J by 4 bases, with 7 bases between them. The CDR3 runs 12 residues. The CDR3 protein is CASSFLEYEQYS. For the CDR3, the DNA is TGTGCCAGCAGTTTCCTAGAATACGAGCAGTACTCC.

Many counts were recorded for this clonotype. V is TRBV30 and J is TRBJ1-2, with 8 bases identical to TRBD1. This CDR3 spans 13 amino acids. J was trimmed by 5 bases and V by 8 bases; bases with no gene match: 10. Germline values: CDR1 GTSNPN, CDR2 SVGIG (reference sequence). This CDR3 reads CARQDREKYGYTF. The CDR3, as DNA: TGTGCCCGTCAGGACAGGGAGAAGTATGGCTACACCTTC.

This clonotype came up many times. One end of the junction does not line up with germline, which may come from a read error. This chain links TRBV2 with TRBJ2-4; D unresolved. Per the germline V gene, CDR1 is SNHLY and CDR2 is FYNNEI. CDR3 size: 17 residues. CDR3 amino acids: CASSQAWASWAKNIQYF. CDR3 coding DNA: TGTGCCAGCAGTCAAGCCTGGGCCAGCTGGGCCAAAAACATTCAGTACTTC. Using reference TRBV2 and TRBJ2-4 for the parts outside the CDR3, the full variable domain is EPEVTQTPSHQVTQMGQEVILRCVPISNHLYFYWYRQILGQKVEFLVSFYNNEISEKSEIFDDQFSVERPDGSNFTLKIRSTKLEDSAMYFCASSQAWASWAKNIQYFGAGTRLSVL.

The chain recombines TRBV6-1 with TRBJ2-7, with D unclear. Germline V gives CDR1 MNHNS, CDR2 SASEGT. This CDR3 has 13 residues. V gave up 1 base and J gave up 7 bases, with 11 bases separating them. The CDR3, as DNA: TGTGCCAGCAGTGAAGGGTGGGTAGGAGAGCAGTACTTC. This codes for CASSEGWVGEQYF.

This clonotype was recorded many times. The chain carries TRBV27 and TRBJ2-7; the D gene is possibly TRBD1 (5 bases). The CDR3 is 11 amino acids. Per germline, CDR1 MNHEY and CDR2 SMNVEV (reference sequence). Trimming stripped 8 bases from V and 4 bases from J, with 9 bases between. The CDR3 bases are TGTGCCAGCCGTGCAGGGTACGAGCAGTACTTC. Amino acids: CASRAGYEQYF.

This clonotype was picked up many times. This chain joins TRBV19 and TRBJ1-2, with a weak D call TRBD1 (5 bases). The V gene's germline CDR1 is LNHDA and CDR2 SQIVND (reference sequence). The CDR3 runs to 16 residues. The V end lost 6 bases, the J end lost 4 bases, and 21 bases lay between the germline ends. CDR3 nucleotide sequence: TGTGCCAGTAGGCAAACAGGCCGCCGCCTTCGCTATGGCTACACCTTC. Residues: CASRQTGRRLRYGYTF.

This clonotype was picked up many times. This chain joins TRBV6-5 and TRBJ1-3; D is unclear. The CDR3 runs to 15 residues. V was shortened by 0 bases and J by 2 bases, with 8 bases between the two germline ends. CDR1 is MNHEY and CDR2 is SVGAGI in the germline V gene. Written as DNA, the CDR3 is TGTGCCAGCAGTTACTCCGACGGCCCTGGAAACACCATATATTTT. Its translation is CASSYSDGPGNTIYF.

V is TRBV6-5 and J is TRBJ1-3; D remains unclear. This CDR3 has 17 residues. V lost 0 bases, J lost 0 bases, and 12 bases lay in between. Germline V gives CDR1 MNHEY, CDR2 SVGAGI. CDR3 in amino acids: CASSYSGRPNSGNTIYF. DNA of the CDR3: TGTGCCAGCAGTTACTCTGGTCGGCCCAACTCTGGAAACACCATATATTTT.

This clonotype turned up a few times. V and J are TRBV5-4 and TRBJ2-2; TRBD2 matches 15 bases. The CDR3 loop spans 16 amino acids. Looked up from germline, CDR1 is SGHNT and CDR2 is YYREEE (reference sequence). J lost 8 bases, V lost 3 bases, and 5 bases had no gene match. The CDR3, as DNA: TGTGCCAGCAGCTCCCCGGGACTAGCGGGAGGAGGGGAGCTGTTTTTT. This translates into CASSSPGLAGGGELFF. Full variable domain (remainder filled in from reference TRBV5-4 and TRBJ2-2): ETGVTQSPTHLIKTRGQQVTLRCSSQSGHNTVSWYQQALGQGPQFIFQYYREEENGRGNFPPRFSGLQFPNYSSELNVNALELDDSALYLCASSSPGLAGGGELFFGEGSRLTVL.

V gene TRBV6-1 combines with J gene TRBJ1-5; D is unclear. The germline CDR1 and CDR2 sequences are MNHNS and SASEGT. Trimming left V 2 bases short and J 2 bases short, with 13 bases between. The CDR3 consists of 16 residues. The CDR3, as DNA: TGTGCCAGCAGTGAACAAGGGAGGGCGCGCAATCAGCCCCAGCATTTT. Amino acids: CASSEQGRARNQPQHF.

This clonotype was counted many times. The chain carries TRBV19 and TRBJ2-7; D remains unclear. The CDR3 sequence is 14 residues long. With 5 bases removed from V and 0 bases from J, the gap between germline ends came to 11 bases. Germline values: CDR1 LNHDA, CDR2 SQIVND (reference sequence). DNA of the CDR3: TGTGCCAGTAGTCGGAGCGCTAGCTCCTACGAGCAGTACTTC. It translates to CASSRSASSYEQYF.

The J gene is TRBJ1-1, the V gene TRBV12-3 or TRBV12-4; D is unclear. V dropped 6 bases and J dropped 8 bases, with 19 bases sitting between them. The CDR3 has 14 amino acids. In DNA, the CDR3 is TGTGCCAGCAGCACCGGCCTCCCAATCCTAGAAGCTTTCTTT. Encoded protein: CASSTGLPILEAFF.

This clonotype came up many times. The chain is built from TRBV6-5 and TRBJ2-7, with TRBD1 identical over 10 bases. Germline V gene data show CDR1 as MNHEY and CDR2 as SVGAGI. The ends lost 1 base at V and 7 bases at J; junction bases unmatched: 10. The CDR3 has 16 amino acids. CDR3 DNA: TGTGCCAGCAGTTACTTCCCCGGACAGGGGGTGGGGGAGCAGTACTTC. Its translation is CASSYFPGQGVGEQYF.

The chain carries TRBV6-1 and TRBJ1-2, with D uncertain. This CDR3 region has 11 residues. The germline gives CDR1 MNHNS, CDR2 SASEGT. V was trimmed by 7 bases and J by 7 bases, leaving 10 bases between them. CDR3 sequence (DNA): TGTGCCAGCATGGACGGGATTGGCTACACCTTC. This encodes CASMDGIGYTF.